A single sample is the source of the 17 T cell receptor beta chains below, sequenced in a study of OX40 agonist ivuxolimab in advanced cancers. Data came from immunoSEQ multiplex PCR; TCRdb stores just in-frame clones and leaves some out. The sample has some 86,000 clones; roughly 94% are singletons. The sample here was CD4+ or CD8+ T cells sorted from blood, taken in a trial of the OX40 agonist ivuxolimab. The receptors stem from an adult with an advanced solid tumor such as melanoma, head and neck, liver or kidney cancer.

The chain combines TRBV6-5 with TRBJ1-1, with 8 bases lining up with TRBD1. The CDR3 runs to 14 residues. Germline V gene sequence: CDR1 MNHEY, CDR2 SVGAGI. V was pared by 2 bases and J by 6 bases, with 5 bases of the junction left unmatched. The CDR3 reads CASSYAEQGAEAFF. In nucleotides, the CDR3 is TGTGCCAGCAGTTACGCAGAACAGGGGGCTGAAGCTTTCTTT.

As DNA, the CDR3 is TGTGCCAGCAGCTTGGTTGCGGAAGCCTACAATGAGCAGTTCTTC. Its translation: CASSLVAEAYNEQFF. This chain uses TRBV5-4 with TRBJ2-1; D unresolved. The CDR3 consists of 15 residues. CDR1 and CDR2 from the germline V gene are SGHNT and YYREEE (reference sequence). V was cut by 0 bases and J by 2 bases, with 9 bases left in between. Full variable domain (rest looked up from reference TRBV5-4 and TRBJ2-1): ETGVTQSPTHLIKTRGQQVTLRCSSQSGHNTVSWYQQALGQGPQFIFQYYREEENGRGNFPPRFSGLQFPNYSSELNVNALELDDSALYLCASSLVAEAYNEQFFGPGTRLTVL.

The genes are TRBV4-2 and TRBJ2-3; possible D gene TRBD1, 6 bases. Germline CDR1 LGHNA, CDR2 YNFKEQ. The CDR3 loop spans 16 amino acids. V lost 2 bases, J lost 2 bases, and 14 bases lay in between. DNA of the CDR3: TGTGCCAGCAGCCAAAGTCCGACGGGACACACAGATACGCAGTATTTT. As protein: CASSQSPTGHTDTQYF.

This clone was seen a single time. CDR3 loop: CASSYETGTEAFF. Written as DNA, the CDR3 is TGTGCCAGCAGCTACGAAACAGGGACTGAAGCTTTCTTT. The V gene is TRBV7-6, the J gene TRBJ1-1, with D possibly TRBD1 on 6 matching bases. The CDR3 has 13 residues. Trimming took off 4 bases at V and 5 bases at J, with 11 bases between the two ends. CDR1 is SGHVS, CDR2 FNYEAQ, per germline.

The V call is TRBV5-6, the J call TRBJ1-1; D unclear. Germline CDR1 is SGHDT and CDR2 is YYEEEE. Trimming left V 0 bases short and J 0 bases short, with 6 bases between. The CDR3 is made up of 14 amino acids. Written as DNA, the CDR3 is TGTGCCAGCAGCTTGGTAGGGTTGAACACTGAAGCTTTCTTT. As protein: CASSLVGLNTEAFF.

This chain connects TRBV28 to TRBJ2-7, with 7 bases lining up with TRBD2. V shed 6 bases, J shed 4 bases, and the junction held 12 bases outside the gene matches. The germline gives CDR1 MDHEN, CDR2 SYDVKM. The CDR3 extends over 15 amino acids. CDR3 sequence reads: CASRGSGDSTYEQYF. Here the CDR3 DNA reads TGTGCCAGCAGGGGGAGCGGGGATAGCACTTACGAGCAGTACTTC.

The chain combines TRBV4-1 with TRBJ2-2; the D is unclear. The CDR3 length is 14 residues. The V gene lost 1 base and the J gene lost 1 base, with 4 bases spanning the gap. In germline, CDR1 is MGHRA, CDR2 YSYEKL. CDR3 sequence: CASSQGRNTGELFF. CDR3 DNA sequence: TGCGCCAGCAGCCAAGGACGGAACACCGGGGAGCTGTTTTTT.

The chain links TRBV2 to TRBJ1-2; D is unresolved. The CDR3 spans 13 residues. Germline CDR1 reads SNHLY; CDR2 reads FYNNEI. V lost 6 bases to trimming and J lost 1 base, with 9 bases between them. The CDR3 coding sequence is TGTGCCAGCAGCGGAGGGAGTAACTATGGCTACACCTTC. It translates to CASSGGSNYGYTF.

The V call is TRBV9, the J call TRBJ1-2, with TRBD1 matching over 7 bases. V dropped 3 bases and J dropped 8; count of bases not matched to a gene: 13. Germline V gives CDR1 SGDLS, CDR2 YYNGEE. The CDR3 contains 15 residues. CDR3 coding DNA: TGTGCCAGCAGCGACCGGCTGAGACAGGGAAACGGCTACACCTTC. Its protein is CASSDRLRQGNGYTF.

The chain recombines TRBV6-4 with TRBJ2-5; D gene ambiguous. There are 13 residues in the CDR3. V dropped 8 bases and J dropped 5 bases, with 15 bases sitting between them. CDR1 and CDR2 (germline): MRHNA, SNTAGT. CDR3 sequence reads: CASSRAPRETQYF. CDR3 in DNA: TGTGCCAGCTCCCGGGCCCCGAGGGAGACCCAGTACTTC.

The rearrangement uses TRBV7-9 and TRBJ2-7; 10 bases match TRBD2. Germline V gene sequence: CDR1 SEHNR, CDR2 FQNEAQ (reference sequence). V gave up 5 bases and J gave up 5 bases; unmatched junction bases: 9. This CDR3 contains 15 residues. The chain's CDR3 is CASSPGLARYHEQYF. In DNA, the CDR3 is TGTGCCAGCAGCCCGGGACTAGCGCGCTACCACGAGCAGTACTTC.

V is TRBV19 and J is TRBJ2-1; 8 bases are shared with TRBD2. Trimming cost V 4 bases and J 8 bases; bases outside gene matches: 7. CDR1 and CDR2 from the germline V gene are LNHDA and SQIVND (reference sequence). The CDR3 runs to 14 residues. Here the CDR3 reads CASSRRREADEQFF. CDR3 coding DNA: TGTGCCAGTAGTAGGCGGCGGGAGGCGGATGAGCAGTTCTTC.

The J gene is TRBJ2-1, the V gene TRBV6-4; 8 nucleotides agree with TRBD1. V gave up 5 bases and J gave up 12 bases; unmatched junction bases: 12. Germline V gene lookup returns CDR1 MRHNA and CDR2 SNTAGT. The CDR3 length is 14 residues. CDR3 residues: CASSKVGQAMTQFF. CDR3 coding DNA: TGTGCCAGCAGTAAAGTGGGACAGGCAATGACGCAGTTCTTC.

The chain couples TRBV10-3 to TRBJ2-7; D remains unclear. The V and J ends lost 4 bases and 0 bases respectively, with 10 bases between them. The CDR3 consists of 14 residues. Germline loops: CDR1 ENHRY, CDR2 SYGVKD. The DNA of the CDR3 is TGTGCCATCAGTGGGATAGAGCTCTCCTACGAGCAGTACTTC. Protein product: CAISGIELSYEQYF.

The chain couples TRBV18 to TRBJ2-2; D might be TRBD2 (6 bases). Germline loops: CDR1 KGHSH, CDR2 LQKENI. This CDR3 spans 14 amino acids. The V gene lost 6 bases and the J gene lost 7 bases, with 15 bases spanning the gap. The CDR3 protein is CASSPGGANGELFF. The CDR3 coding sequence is TGTGCCAGCTCCCCAGGAGGGGCGAACGGGGAGCTGTTTTTT.

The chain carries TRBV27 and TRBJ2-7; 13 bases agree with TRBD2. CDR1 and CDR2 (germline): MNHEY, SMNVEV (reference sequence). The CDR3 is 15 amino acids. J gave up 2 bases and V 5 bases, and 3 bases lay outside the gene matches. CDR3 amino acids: CASSPTSGRAYEQYF. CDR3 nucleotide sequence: TGTGCCAGCAGTCCCACTAGCGGGAGGGCCTACGAGCAGTACTTC.

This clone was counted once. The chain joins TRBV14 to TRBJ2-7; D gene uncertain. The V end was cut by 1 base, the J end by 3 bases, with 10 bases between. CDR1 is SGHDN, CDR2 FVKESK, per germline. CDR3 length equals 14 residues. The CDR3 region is CASSQGVNRYEQYF. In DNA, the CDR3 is TGTGCCAGCAGCCAAGGGGTCAATCGCTACGAGCAGTACTTC.